This TCR beta chain was recorded in a study of blood T cell repertoires in COVID-19 (dated by TCRdb to 2020 to 2021). Regarding the research as a whole: Samples covering the acute and convalescent phases of COVID-19 were provided by collaborators in the United States, Italy and Spain. Where HLA class I and class II types were available, the types were taken from metadata supplied by the sample provider, not from assay-based typing. The samples were drawn from the first 160 participants of the ongoing ImmuneRACE study and from 950 to 1,500 subjects provided by 6 global collaborators. The material from the prospective study consisted of cDNA or gDNA derived from T cells, B-cell-depleted T cells, or PBMCs. The repertoires were released in a freely available public database intended as a resource for research on the immune response to SARS-CoV-2. The dataset comprised deeply sampled blood TCRbeta repertoires from subjects exposed to, actively infected with, or recovered from COVID-19. The sample metadata nearly always contained a de-identified subject ID, COVID-19 status, age in years and sex. Study-wide conclusions, independent of this receptor: Clinical and demographic metadata were provided uncurated, with the amount varying by source and participant.

The immunoSEQ Assay, a bias-controlled multiplex PCR, was used to amplify TCRbeta CDR3 regions from genomic DNA. Per the source publication's procedure: Within the assay, amplification of reference gene primers was used to estimate how many nucleated cells each sample contained. Sequence reads were collapsed and filtered to measure the absolute abundance of every unique TCRbeta CDR3 rearrangement. Productive Simpson clonality was computed per sample as the square root of Simpson's diversity index over productive rearrangements. TCRdb took over this immuneACCESS table, retaining in-frame rearrangements with V and J assigned. Such tables are incomplete; in checked studies, under half of the missing clones stem from an unresolved V gene, and the remainder is unexplained. V and J calls and clone size come straight from that table; D and trimming were deduced from the DNA. The sample yields about 400,000 clones; 88% were counted once. Jointly, the top ten make up approximately 2% of the sample.

Participants in the prospective study were enrolled through a virtual design, were aged roughly 18 to 100 years, and lived in approximately 24 United States geographic areas. Cohort assignment in the prospective study relied on participant-reported clinical history from a screening survey and a study questionnaire. Each participant in the prospective study had whole blood, serum and a nasopharyngeal or oropharyngeal swab collected by mobile phlebotomists. Participants in the prospective study had the option to provide additional blood draws and questionnaires over a 2-month period. Before DNA extraction, blood samples from the prospective study were shipped at room temperature or frozen. To note about this clone: The antigen it recognizes is unknown. No base qualities exist here, and no much larger clone lies one base off it.

The source material was PBMCs or T cells enriched from blood (not recorded which). The receptor's source is a woman in her thirties or forties with acute COVID-19.

Here the CDR3 is given as CASRTGFEPQHF. Here is the DNA: TGTGCCAGCCGGACAGGGTTTGAGCCCCAGCATTTT. The receptor chain draws on TRBV12-3 or TRBV12-4 and TRBJ1-5, with 8 bases matching TRBD1. V trim: 8 bases; J trim: 8 bases; unmatched bases: 5. The CDR3 covers 12 residues, taking in both the cysteine and the phenylalanine. The only DNA kept is the CDR3, 36 bases in frame from the first base.